This T cell receptor (beta chain) was captured by sequencing in a study of blood T cell repertoires in COVID-19. The method was immunoSEQ multiplex PCR; TCRdb's version includes in-frame clones alone and lacks a portion of them. This sample has 200,000 to 250,000 clones, with 70% to 90% found just once. This clonotype was sampled from a woman in her forties with acute COVID-19. Sample: PBMCs or T cells enriched from blood (not recorded which).

CDR3 coding DNA: TGTGCCAGTAGCCTTAGAACCTTCGGGACTAGCGGGACCAGATACAATGAGCAGTTCTTC. Protein product: CASSLRTFGTSGTRYNEQFF. V is TRBV19 and J is TRBJ2-1; 13 bases map to TRBD2. Trimming cost V 6 bases and J 4 bases; bases outside gene matches: 18. Germline assignment: CDR1 LNHDA and CDR2 SQIVND (reference sequence). CDR3 size: 20 residues.